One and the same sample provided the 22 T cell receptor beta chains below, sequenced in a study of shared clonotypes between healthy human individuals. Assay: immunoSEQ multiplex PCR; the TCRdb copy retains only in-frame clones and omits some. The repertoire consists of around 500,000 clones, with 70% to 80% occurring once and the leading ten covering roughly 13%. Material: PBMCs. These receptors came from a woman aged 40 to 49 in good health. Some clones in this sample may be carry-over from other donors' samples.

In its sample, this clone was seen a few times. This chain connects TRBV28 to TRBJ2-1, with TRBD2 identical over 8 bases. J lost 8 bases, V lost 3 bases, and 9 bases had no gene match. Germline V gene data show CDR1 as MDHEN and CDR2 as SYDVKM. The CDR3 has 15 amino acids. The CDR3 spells CASSFLSGSGDEQFF. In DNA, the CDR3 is TGTGCCAGCAGTTTTCTAAGCGGGAGTGGGGATGAGCAGTTCTTC.

CDR3 loop: CASSLVGASDRGPEQYF. CDR3 nucleotides: TGTGCCAGCAGCTTGGTAGGAGCTTCGGACAGGGGGCCCGAGCAGTACTTC. The chain is built from TRBV5-4 and TRBJ2-7, with 11 positions matching TRBD1. After removal of 0 bases from V and 6 bases from J, the junction contained 11 bases not matched to a gene. The CDR3 is 17 amino acids. CDR1 is SGHNT, CDR2 YYREEE, per germline (reference sequence).

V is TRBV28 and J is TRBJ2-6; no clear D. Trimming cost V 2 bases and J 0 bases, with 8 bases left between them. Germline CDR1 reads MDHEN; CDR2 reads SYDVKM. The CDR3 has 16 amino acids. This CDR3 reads CASSLQRSSGANVLTF. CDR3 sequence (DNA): TGTGCCAGCAGTTTACAACGTTCCTCTGGGGCCAACGTCCTGACTTTC.

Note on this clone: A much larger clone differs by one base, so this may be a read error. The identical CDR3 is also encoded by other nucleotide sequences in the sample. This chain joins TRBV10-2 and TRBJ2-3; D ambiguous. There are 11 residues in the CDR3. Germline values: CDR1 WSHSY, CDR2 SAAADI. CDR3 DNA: TGCGCCAGCAGCGAGTCGGATACGCAGTATTTT. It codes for CASSESDTQYF.

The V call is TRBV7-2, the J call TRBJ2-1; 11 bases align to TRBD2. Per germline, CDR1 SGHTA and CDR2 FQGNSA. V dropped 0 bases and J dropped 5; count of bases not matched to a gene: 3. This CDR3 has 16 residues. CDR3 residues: CASSLAGTSGDNEQFF. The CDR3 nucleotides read TGTGCCAGCAGCTTAGCGGGGACTAGCGGAGACAATGAGCAGTTCTTC.

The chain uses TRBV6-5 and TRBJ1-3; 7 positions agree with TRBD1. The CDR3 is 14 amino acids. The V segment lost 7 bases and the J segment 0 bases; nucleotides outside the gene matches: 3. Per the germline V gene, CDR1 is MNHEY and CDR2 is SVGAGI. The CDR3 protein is CASTGDSSGNTIYF. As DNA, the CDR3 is TGTGCCAGCACCGGGGACAGCTCTGGAAACACCATATATTTT.

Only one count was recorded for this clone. The CDR3 DNA reads TGTGCCAGCAGCTATATGACAGGGACGAACACCGGGGAGCTGTTTTTT. Its translation is CASSYMTGTNTGELFF. The V call is TRBV7-2, the J call TRBJ2-2, with 7 nucleotides matching TRBD1. After removal of 4 bases from V and 0 bases from J, the junction contained 5 bases not matched to a gene. This CDR3 is 16 amino acids long. Germline-derived CDR1 and CDR2 are SGHTA and FQGNSA.

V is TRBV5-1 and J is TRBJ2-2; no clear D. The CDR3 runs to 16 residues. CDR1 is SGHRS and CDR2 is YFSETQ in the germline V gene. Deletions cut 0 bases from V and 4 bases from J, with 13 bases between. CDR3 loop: CASSLARGSGTGELFF. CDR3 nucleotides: TGCGCCAGCAGCTTGGCCCGAGGTTCGGGCACCGGGGAGCTGTTTTTT.

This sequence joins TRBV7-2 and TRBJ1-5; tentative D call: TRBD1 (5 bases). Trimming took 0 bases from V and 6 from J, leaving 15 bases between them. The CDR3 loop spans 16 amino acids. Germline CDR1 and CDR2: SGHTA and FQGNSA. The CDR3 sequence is CASSLAVGQGLQPQHF. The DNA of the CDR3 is TGTGCCAGCAGCTTAGCGGTAGGGCAGGGCCTTCAGCCCCAGCATTTT. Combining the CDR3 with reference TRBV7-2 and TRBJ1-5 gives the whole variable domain GAGVSQSPSNKVTEKGKDVELRCDPISGHTALYWYRQSLGQGLEFLIYFQGNSAPDKSGLPSDRFSAERTGGSVSTLTIQRTQQEDSAVYLCASSLAVGQGLQPQHFGDGTRLSIL.

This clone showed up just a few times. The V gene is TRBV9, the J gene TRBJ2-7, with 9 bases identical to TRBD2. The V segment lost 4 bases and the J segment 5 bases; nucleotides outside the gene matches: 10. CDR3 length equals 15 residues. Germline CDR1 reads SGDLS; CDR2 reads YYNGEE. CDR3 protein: CASSIAGTSLHEQYF. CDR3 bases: TGTGCCAGCAGCATCGCCGGGACTAGCCTCCACGAGCAGTACTTC.

CDR3 in amino acids: CAISEVRESSYNEQFF. For the CDR3, the DNA is TGTGCCATCAGTGAAGTCCGGGAAAGCTCCTACAATGAGCAGTTCTTC. This chain uses TRBV10-3 with TRBJ2-1; D is possibly TRBD2 (5 bases). The length of the CDR3 is 16 residues. The germline V and J ends were trimmed by 3 bases and 0 bases, with 12 bases remaining between them. The V gene's germline CDR1 is ENHRY and CDR2 SYGVKD.

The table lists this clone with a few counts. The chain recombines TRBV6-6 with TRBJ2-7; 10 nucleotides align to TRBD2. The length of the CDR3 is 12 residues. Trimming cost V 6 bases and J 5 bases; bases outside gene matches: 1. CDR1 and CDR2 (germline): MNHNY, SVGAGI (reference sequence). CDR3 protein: CASRAGGNEQYF. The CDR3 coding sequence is TGTGCCAGCAGAGCGGGAGGGAACGAGCAGTACTTC.

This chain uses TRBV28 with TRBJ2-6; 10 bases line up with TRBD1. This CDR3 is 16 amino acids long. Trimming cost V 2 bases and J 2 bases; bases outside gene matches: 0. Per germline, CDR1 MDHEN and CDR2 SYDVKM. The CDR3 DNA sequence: TGTGCCAGCAGTTTAGGACAGGGGGCTGGGGCCAACGTCCTGACTTTC. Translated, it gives CASSLGQGAGANVLTF. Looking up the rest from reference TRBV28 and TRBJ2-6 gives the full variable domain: DVKVTQSSRYLVKRTGEKVFLECVQDMDHENMFWYRQDPGLGLRLIYFSYDVKMKEKGDIPEGYSVSREKKERFSLILESASTNQTSMYLCASSLGQGAGANVLTFGAGSRLTVL.

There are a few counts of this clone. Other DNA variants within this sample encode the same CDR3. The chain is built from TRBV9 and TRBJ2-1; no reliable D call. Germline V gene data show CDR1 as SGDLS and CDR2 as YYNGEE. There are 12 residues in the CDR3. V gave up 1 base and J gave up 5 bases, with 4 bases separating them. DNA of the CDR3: TGTGCCAGCAGCGTAAGGGACAATGAGCAGTTCTTC. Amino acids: CASSVRDNEQFF.

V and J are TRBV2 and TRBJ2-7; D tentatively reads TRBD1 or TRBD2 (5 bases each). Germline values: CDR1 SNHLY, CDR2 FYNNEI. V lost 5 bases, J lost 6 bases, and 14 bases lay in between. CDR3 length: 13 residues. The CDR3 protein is CASSPGRAGEQYF. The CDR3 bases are TGTGCCAGCAGTCCGGGACGGGCTGGCGAGCAGTACTTC.

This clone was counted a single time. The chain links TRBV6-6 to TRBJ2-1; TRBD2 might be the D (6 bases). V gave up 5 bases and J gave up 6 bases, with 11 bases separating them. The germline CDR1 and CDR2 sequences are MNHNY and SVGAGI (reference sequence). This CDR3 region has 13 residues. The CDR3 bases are TGTGCCAGCAGTCGGGAGTGGACCAATGAGCAGTTCTTC. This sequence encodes CASSREWTNEQFF.

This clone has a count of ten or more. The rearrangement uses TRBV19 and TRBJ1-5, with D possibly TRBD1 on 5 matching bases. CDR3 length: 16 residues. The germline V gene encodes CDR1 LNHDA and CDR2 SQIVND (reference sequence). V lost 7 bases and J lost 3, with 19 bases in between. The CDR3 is CASTAPGPYFNQPQHF. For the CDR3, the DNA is TGTGCCAGTACCGCACCGGGACCCTACTTCAATCAGCCCCAGCATTTT. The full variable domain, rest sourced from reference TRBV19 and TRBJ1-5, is DGGITQSPKYLFRKEGQNVTLSCEQNLNHDAMYWYRQDPGQGLRLIYYSQIVNDFQKGDIAEGYSVSREKKESFPLTVTSAQKNPTAFYLCASTAPGPYFNQPQHFGDGTRLSIL.

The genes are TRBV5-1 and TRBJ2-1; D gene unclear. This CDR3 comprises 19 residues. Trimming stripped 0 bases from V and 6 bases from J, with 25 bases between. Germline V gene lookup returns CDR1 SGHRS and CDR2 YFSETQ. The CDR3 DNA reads TGCGCCAGCAGCTTGGTGTGGCAGTCAGTGGTCCAAGGTAGCAATGAGCAGTTCTTC. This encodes CASSLVWQSVVQGSNEQFF.

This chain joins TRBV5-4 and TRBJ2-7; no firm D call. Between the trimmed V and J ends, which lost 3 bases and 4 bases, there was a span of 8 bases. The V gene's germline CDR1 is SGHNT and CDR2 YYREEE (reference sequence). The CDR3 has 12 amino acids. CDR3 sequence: CASSSLGYEQYF. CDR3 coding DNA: TGTGCCAGCAGCTCCCTTGGGTACGAGCAGTACTTC.

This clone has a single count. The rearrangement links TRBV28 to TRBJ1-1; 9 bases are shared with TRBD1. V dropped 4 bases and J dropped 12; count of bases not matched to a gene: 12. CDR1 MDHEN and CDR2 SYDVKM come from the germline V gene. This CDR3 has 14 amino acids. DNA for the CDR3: TGTGCCAGCAGTTACCCGGGACAGGGTGTGTTGACTTTCTTT. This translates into CASSYPGQGVLTFF. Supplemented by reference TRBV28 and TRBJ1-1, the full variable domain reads DVKVTQSSRYLVKRTGEKVFLECVQDMDHENMFWYRQDPGLGLRLIYFSYDVKMKEKGDIPEGYSVSREKKERFSLILESASTNQTSMYLCASSYPGQGVLTFFGQGTRLTVV.

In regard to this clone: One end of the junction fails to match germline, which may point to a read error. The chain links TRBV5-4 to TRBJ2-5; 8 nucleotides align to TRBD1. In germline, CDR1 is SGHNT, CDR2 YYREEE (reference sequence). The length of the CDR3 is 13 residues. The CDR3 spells CASSWDRQGTQYF. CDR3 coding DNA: TGTGCCAGCAGCTGGGACAGGCAAGGGACCCAGTACTTC.

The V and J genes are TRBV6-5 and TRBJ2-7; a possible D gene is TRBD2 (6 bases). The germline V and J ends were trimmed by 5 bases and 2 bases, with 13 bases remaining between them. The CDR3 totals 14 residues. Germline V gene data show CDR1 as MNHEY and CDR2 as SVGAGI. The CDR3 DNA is TGTGCCAGCAGTCCCTCGTGGGGGGCCTACGAGCAGTACTTC. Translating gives CASSPSWGAYEQYF.